One and the same sample provided the 12 T cell receptor beta chains below, sequenced in a study of blood T cells in healthy people across ages (dated by TCRdb to between 2015 and 2017). Library construction relied on 5' RACE. Sequenced on an Illumina HiSeq 2500. The second PCR ran for roughly 7 to 12 cycles and used a J-beta primer mix along with a sample-barcoded 5' primer. Using fastp trimming at Q25 and MiXCR clonotype assembly, TCRdb reanalyzed the public sequencing data and kept in-frame beta chains. Each entry is one CDR3 protein sequence, shown with its most common DNA and genes. In all, the sample holds about a million distinct CDR3 sequences, and about two fifths of those were seen once. The ten largest account for roughly 13% of the sample. The sequenced sample was blood. The source of these receptors is a man between 18 and 35 years old in good health.

The V call is TRBV4-1, the J call TRBJ2-1; 8 bases map to TRBD1. There are 16 residues in the CDR3. With V trimmed by 1 base and J by 3 bases, 5 bases remained unmatched. CDR1 is MGHRA and CDR2 is YSYEKL in the germline V gene. The CDR3: CASSQVGQGHYNEQFF. The CDR3 bases are TGCGCCAGCAGCCAAGTAGGACAGGGACACTACAATGAGCAGTTCTTC.

This clonotype was counted a few times. The V and J genes are TRBV7-3 and TRBJ1-1; D is uncertain. V lost 4 bases and J lost 1, with 16 bases in between. Germline V gene lookup returns CDR1 SGHTA and CDR2 FQGTGA. CDR3 length equals 16 residues. Written as DNA, the CDR3 is TGTGCCAGCAGCTCCGTTAGACCGGACGGGAACACTGAAGCTTTCTTT. Protein: CASSSVRPDGNTEAFF.

J is TRBJ2-3 and V is TRBV20-1, with D perhaps matching TRBD2 (5 bases). The germline V gene has CDR1 DFQATT and CDR2 SNEGSKA (reference sequence). CDR3 length: 15 residues. The V gene lost 2 bases and the J gene lost 0 bases, with 12 bases spanning the gap. In DNA form, the CDR3 reads TGCAGTGCTAGATGGTCCGGAGGTAGCACAGATACGCAGTATTTT. Its translation is CSARWSGGSTDTQYF.

This chain joins TRBV6-2 or TRBV6-3 and TRBJ2-3; 13 bases line up with TRBD2. The CDR3 has 13 residues. Per the germline V gene, CDR1 is MNHEY and CDR2 is SVGEGT. The ends lost 5 bases at V and 14 bases at J; junction bases unmatched: 7. The CDR3 spells CASSRGTSGIRYF. For the CDR3, the DNA is TGTGCCAGCAGTCGGGGGACTAGCGGGATTCGGTATTTT.

This clonotype has more than one count but fewer than ten. The chain recombines TRBV4-2 with TRBJ2-1; D ambiguous. With 4 bases removed from V and 10 bases from J, the gap between germline ends came to 14 bases. The CDR3 is 13 amino acids. Germline loops: CDR1 LGHNA, CDR2 YNFKEQ. CDR3 DNA: TGTGCCAGCAGCCCATCGATGGTCACGGAGCAGTTCTTC. Protein product: CASSPSMVTEQFF.

The chain links TRBV6-6 to TRBJ1-1; 10 nucleotides align to TRBD1. Unmatched junction bases numbered 14, after V lost 10 bases and J lost 6 bases. Looked up from germline, CDR1 is MNHNY and CDR2 is SVGAGI (reference sequence). This CDR3 comprises 15 residues. CDR3: CAISRWDRGLAEAFF. Written as DNA, the CDR3 is TGTGCCATTTCGAGGTGGGACAGGGGATTGGCTGAAGCTTTCTTT.

The gene calls are TRBV16 and TRBJ1-1; D is unresolved. CDR1 is KGHSY, CDR2 FQNENV, per germline. The CDR3 has 13 residues. V shed 1 base and J shed 8 bases, with 11 bases lying between them. CDR3 nucleotides: TGTGCCAGCAGCCAATTGATACGGCAGGAAGCTTTCTTT. Residues: CASSQLIRQEAFF.

V usage is TRBV3-1 and J usage is TRBJ2-5; D is undetermined. From germline, CDR1 is LGHDT and CDR2 YNNKEL (reference sequence). Trimming removed 2 bases at V and 1 base at J, with 8 bases between. The CDR3 covers 14 residues. The chain's CDR3 is CASSQYGSQETQYF. CDR3 DNA sequence: TGTGCCAGCAGCCAATACGGCAGCCAAGAGACCCAGTACTTC.

CDR3 loop: CASRPQQGGYGYTF. The DNA for the CDR3 is TGCGCCAGCAGGCCCCAACAGGGGGGCTATGGCTACACCTTC. This chain links TRBV5-1 with TRBJ1-2; 8 positions agree with TRBD1. The CDR3 sequence is 14 residues long. Germline loops: CDR1 SGHRS, CDR2 YFSETQ. With 5 bases clipped from V and 4 bases from J, the junction kept 7 bases outside the gene matches.

This clonotype was observed at least ten times. The chain is built from TRBV20-1 and TRBJ2-5; 13 positions agree with TRBD2. The CDR3 runs 14 residues. CDR1 and CDR2 from the germline V gene are DFQATT and SNEGSKA (reference sequence). V gave up 5 bases and J gave up 2 bases; unmatched junction bases: 2. The CDR3 DNA reads as TGCAGTGCTTGGGGACTAGCGGGGCAAGAGACCCAGTACTTC. This encodes CSAWGLAGQETQYF.

The gene calls are TRBV6-2 or TRBV6-3 and TRBJ2-4, with 7 bases that match TRBD1. CDR1 MNHEY and CDR2 SVGEGT come from the germline V gene. Losses at the gene ends were 7 bases for V and 13 bases for J; bases not matched to a gene: 7. This CDR3 has 11 residues. CDR3 protein: CASKQTGEQYF. CDR3 nucleotide sequence: TGTGCCAGCAAACAAACAGGGGAGCAGTACTTC.

The CDR3 loop reads CASSLATLGTASNQPQHF. Written as DNA, the CDR3 is TGTGCCAGCAGTTTAGCCACACTTGGGACTGCGAGCAATCAGCCCCAGCATTTT. The V call is TRBV12-3 or TRBV12-4, the J call TRBJ1-5; D is perhaps TRBD1 (5 bases). This CDR3 has 18 amino acids. V was pared by 0 bases and J by 1 base, with 16 bases between.